This T cell receptor (beta chain) was observed in a study of blood T cell repertoires in COVID-19. At the level of the study: The cDNA or gDNA used as material had been derived from T cells, B-cell-depleted T cells, or PBMCs.

Looked up from germline, CDR1 is SGHRS and CDR2 is YFSETQ. This CDR3 region has 16 residues. J was trimmed by 8 bases and V by 0 bases; bases with no gene match: 8. Patients from Seattle were sampled longitudinally, starting during active infection. Profiling relied on immunoSEQ multiplex PCR, and the TCRdb table lists in-frame clones only, not all of them. The repertoire includes approximately 150,000 clones, 75% to 85% of them detected once, and around 8.1% sits in the top ten. The chain is built from TRBV5-1 and TRBJ2-1, with 10 bases identical to TRBD2. The source of this sequence is a woman aged 60-75 years with COVID-19, enrolled during active disease. The sequencing input was peripheral blood. CDR3 coding DNA: TGCGCCAGCAGCTTGGCCCTAGCGGGGGTATTTCATGAGCAGTTCTTC. Translated: CASSLALAGVFHEQFF.